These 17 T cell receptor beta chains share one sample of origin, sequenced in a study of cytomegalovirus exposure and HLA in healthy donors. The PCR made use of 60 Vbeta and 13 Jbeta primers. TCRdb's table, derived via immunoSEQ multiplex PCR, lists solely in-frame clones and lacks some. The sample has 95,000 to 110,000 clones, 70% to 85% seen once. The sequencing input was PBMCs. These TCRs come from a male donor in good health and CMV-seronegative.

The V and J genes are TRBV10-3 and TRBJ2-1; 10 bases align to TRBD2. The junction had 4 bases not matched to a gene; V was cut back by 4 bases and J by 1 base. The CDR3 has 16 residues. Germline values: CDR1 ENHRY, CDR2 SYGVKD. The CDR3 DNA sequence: TGTGCCATCAGTGGGTTAGCGGGAGGATCCTACAATGAGCAGTTCTTC. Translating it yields CAISGLAGGSYNEQFF.

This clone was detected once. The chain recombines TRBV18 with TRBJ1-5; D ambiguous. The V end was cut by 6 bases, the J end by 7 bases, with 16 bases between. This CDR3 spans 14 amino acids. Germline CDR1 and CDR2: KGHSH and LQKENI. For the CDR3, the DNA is TGTGCCAGCTCCCTTTTCCGGGAGGGCCAGCCCCAGCATTTT. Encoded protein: CASSLFREGQPQHF.

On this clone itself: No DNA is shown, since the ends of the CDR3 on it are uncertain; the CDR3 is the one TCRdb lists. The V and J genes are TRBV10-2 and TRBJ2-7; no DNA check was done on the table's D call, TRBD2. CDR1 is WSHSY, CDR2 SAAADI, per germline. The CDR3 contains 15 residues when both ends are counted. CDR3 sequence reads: CASSEVASGSGHGYF.

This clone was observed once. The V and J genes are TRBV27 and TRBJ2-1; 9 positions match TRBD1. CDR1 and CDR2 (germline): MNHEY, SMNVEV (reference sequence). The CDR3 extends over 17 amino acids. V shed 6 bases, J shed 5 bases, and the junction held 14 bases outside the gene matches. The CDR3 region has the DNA TGTGCCAGCAGCGGGACAGGGATATCGGGTACACACAATGAGCAGTTCTTC. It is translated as CASSGTGISGTHNEQFF.

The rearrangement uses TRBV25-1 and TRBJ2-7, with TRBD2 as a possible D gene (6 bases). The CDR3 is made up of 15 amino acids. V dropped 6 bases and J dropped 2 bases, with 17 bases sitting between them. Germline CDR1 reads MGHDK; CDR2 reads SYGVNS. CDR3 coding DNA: TGTGCCAGCAGGGGAGGACTGGGCCCTACCTACGAGCAGTACTTC. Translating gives CASRGGLGPTYEQYF.

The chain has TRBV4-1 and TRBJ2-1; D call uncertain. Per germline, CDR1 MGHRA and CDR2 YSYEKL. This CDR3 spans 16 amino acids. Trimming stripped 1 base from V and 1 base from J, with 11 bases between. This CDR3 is CASSQVSTGSYNEQFF. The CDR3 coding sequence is TGCGCCAGCAGCCAAGTTAGTACCGGTTCCTACAATGAGCAGTTCTTC.

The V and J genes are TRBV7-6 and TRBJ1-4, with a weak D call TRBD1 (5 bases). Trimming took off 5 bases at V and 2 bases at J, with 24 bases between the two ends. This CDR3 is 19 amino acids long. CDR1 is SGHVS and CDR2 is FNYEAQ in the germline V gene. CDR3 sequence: CASSAESFLQGSTNEKLFF. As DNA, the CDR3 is TGTGCCAGCAGCGCCGAGTCGTTCCTTCAGGGATCGACTAATGAAAAACTGTTTTTT.

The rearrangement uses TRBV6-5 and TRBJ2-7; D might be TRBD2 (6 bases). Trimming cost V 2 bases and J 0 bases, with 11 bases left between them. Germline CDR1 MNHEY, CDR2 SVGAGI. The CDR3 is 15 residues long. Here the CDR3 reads CASSYMGDSSYEQYF. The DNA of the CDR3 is TGTGCCAGCAGTTACATGGGGGACTCCTCCTACGAGCAGTACTTC.

The DNA for the CDR3 is TGCGCCAGCAGCTTTAAGGGACTAGCGGGAGGTCGCGAGACCCAGTACTTC. Translated: CASSFKGLAGGRETQYF. This chain uses TRBV5-1 with TRBJ2-5; 15 nucleotides match TRBD2. CDR3 length: 17 residues. CDR1 and CDR2 from the germline V gene are SGHRS and YFSETQ. Trimming removed 2 bases from V and 5 bases from J; junction bases left unmatched: 7.

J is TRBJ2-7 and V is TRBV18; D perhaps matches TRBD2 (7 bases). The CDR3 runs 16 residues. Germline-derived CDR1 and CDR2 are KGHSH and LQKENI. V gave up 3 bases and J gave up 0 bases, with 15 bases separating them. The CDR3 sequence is CASSPRGAGRSYEQYF. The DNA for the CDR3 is TGTGCCAGCTCACCCCGGGGGGCAGGCCGCTCCTACGAGCAGTACTTC.

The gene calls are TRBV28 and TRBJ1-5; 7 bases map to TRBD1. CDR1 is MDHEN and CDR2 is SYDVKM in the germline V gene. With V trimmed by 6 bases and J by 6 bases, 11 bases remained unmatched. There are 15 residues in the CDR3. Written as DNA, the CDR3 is TGTGCCAGCAGGACCGAGGACAGGTTGGGTCAGCCCCAGCATTTT. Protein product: CASRTEDRLGQPQHF.

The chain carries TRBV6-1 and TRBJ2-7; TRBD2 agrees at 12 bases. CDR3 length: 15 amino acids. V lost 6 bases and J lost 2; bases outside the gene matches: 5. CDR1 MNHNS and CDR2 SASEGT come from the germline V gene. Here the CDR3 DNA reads TGTGCCAGCAGCCCCCGGACTAGCGGGACCTACGAGCAGTACTTC. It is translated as CASSPRTSGTYEQYF.

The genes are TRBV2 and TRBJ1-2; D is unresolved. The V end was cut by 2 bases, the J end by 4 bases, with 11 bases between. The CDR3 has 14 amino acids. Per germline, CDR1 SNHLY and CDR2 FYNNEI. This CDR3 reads CASSESRAGYGYTF. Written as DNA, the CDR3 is TGTGCCAGCAGTGAATCGAGGGCCGGCTATGGCTACACCTTC. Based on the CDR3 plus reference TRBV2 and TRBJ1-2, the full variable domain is EPEVTQTPSHQVTQMGQEVILRCVPISNHLYFYWYRQILGQKVEFLVSFYNNEISEKSEIFDDQFSVERPDGSNFTLKIRSTKLEDSAMYFCASSESRAGYGYTFGSGTRLTVV.

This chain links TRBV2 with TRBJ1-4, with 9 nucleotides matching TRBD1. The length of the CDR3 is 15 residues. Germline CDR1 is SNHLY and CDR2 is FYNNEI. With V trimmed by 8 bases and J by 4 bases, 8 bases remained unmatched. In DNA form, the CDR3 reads TGTGCCAGCTGGGGACAGGGACGCGGTAATGAAAAACTGTTTTTT. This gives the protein CASWGQGRGNEKLFF.

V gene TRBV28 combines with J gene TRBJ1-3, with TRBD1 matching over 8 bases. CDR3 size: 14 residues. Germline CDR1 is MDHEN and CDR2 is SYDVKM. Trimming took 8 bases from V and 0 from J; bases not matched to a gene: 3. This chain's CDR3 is CASRDRFSGNTIYF. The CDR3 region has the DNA TGTGCCAGCCGGGACAGGTTCTCTGGAAACACCATATATTTT.

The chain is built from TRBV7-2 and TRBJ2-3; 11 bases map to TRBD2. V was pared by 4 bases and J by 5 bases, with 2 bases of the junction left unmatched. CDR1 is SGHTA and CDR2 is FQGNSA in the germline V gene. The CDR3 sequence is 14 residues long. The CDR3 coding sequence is TGTGCCAGCAGCTCTACTAGCGGGAGAGATACGCAGTATTTT. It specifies CASSSTSGRDTQYF.

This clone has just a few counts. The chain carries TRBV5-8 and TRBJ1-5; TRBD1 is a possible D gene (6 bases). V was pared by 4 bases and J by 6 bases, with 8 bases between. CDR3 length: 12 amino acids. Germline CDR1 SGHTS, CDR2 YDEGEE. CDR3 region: CASSQGGQPQHF. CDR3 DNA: TGTGCCAGCAGCCAAGGGGGTCAGCCCCAGCATTTT.